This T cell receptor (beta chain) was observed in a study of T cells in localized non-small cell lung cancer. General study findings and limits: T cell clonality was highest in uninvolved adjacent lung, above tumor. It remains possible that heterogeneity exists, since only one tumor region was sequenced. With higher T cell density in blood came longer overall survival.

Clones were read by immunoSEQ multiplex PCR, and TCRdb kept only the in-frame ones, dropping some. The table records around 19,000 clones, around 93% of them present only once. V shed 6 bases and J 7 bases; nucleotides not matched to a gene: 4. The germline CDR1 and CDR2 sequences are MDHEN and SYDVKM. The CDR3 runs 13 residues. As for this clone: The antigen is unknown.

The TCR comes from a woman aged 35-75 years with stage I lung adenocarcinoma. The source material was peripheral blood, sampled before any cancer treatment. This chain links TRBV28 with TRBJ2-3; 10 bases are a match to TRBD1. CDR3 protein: CASRDRGRNTQYF. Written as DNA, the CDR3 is TGTGCCAGCAGAGACAGGGGGCGAAATACGCAGTATTTT.